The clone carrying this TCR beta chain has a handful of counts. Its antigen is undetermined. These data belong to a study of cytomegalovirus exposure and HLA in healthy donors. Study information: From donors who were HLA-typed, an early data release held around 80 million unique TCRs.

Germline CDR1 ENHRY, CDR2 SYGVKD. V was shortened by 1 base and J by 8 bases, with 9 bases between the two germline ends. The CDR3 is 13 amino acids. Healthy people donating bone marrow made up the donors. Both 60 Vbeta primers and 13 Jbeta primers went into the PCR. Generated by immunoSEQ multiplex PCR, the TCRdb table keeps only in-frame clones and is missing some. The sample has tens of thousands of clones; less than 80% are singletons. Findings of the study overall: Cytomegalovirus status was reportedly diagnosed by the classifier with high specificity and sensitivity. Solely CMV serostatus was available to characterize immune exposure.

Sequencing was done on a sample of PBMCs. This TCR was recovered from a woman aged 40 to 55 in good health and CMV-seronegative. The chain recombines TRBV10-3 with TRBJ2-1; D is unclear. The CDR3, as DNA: TGTGCCATCAGTGAGTGGTCTGAGGATGAGCAGTTCTTC. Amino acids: CAISEWSEDEQFF.